Listed here is a single TCR beta chain. This record belongs to a study of blood T cell repertoires in COVID-19. Study summary: From the United States, Italy and Spain came samples of acute and convalescent COVID-19. Sample material is recorded as cDNA or gDNA derived from T cells, B-cell-depleted T cells, or PBMCs.

Germline assignment: CDR1 LNHDA and CDR2 SQIVND (reference sequence). Between the trimmed V and J ends, which lost 3 bases and 0 bases, there was a span of 12 bases. This CDR3 is built from 16 residues. How the authors handled the data: How many nucleated cells were present was estimated from reference gene primer amplification. Libraries were prepared by immunoSEQ multiplex PCR; TCRdb keeps only in-frame clonotypes and omits some of them. The V and J calls and the clone size are those of that table, but D and trimming were determined from the DNA. The sample lists around 19,000 clones; over 80% were seen once.

The sequence was obtained from a human donor in a cohort sampled during active COVID-19. The donor label of this sample is uncertain. The chain carries TRBV19 and TRBJ2-1; a weak D match, TRBD2 (6 bases). Material: peripheral blood. CDR3 DNA: TGTGCCAGTAGTATGGGACTTGAAAGCTCCTACAATGAGCAGTTCTTC. Its translation is CASSMGLESSYNEQFF.